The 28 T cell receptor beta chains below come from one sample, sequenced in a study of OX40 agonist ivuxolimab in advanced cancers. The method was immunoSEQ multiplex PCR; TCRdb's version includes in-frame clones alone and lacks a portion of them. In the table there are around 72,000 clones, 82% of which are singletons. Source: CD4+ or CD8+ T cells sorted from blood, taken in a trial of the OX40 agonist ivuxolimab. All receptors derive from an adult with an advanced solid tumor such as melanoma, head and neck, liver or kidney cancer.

The DNA of the CDR3 is TGTGCCAGTAGTATAGGTCTTACCTATGGCTACACCTTC. This gives the protein CASSIGLTYGYTF. The chain is built from TRBV19 and TRBJ1-2; D gene ambiguous. Trimming left V 1 base short and J 4 bases short, with 7 bases between. CDR1 and CDR2 (germline): LNHDA, SQIVND (reference sequence). The CDR3 has 13 residues. The full variable domain, completed using reference TRBV19 and TRBJ1-2, is DGGITQSPKYLFRKEGQNVTLSCEQNLNHDAMYWYRQDPGQGLRLIYYSQIVNDFQKGDIAEGYSVSREKKESFPLTVTSAQKNPTAFYLCASSIGLTYGYTFGSGTRLTVV.

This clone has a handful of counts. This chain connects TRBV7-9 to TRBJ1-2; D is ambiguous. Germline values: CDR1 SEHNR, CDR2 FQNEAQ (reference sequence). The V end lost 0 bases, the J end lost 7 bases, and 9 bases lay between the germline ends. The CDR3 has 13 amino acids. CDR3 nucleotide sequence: TGTGCCAGCAGCTTAGCGGCCAGCGGTGGCTACACCTTC. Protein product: CASSLAASGGYTF.

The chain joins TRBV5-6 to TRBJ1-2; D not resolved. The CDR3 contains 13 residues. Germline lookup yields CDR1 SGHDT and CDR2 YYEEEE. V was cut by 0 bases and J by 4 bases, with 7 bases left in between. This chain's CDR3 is CASSLGQSYGYTF. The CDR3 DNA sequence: TGTGCCAGCAGCTTGGGGCAGAGCTATGGCTACACCTTC.

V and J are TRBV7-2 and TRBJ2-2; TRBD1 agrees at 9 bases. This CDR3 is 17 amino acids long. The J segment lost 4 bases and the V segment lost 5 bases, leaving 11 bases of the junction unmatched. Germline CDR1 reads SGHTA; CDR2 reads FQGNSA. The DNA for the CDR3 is TGTGCCAGCAGCCCAAACCCGGGACAGGGACGCACCGGGGAGCTGTTTTTT. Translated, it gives CASSPNPGQGRTGELFF.

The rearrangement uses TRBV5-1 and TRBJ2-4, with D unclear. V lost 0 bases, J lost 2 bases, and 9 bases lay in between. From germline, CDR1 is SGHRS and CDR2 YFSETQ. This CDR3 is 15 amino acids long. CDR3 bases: TGCGCCAGCAGCTTGGACTTAGGGTCCAAAAACATTCAGTACTTC. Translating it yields CASSLDLGSKNIQYF.

CDR3 amino acids: CAISEGGKSKETQYF. CDR3 sequence (DNA): TGTGCCATCAGCGAAGGTGGCAAGTCGAAGGAGACCCAGTACTTC. The chain employs TRBV10-3 and TRBJ2-5, with D unclear. In germline, CDR1 is ENHRY, CDR2 SYGVKD. Between the trimmed V and J ends, which lost 6 bases and 5 bases, there was a span of 19 bases. This CDR3 contains 15 residues.

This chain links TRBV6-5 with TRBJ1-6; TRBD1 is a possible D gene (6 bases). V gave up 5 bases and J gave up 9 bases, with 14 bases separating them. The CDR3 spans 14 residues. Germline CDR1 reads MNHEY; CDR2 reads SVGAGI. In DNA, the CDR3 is TGTGCCAGCAGTGACCGGGGGGGCCCTTCACCCCTCCACTTT. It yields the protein CASSDRGGPSPLHF.

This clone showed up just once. Here the CDR3 reads CASTRNAGELFF. Here the CDR3 DNA reads TGTGCCTCGACACGGAACGCAGGGGAGCTGTTTTTT. The chain recombines TRBV9 with TRBJ2-2; D gene ambiguous. This CDR3 region has 12 residues. In germline, CDR1 is SGDLS, CDR2 YYNGEE. With 10 bases removed from V and 8 bases from J, the gap between germline ends came to 15 bases.

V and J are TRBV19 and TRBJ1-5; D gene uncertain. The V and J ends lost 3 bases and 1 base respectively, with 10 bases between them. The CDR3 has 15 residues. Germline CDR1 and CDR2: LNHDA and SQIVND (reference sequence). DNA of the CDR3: TGTGCCAGTAGTATTCTTCGGGGAAGCAATCAGCCCCAGCATTTT. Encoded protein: CASSILRGSNQPQHF.

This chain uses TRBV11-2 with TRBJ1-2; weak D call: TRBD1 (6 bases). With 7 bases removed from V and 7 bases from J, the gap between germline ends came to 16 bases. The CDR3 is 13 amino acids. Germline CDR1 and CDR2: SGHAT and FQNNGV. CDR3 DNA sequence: TGTGCCAGCACCCCTGGGGGACACCTTGGCTACACCTTC. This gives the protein CASTPGGHLGYTF.

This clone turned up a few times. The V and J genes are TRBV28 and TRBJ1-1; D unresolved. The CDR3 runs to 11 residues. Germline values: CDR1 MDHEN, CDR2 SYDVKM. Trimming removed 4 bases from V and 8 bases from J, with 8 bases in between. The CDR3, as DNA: TGTGCCAGCAGTTGGATCGGGGAAGCTTTCTTT. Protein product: CASSWIGEAFF.

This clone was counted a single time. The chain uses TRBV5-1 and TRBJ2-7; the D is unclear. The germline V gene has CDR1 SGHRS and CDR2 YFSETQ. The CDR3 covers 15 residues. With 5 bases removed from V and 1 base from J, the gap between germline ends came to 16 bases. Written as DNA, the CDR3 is TGCGCCAGCAGTCTGGGCAGGACCATGTCCTACGAGCAGTACTTC. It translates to CASSLGRTMSYEQYF.

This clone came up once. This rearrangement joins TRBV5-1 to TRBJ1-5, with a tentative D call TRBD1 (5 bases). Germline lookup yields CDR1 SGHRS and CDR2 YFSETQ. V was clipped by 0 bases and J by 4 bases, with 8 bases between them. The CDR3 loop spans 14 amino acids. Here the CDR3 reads CASSLEGDNQPQHF. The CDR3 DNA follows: TGCGCCAGCAGCTTGGAAGGGGATAATCAGCCCCAGCATTTT.

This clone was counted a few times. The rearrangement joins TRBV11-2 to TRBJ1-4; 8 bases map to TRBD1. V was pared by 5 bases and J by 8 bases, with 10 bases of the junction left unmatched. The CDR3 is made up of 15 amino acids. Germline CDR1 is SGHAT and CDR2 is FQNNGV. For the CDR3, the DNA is TGTGCCAGCAGCCCCTATGGACAGGGACAGGAAAAACTGTTTTTT. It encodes CASSPYGQGQEKLFF. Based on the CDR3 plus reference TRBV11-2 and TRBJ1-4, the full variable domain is EAGVAQSPRYKIIEKRQSVAFWCNPISGHATLYWYQQILGQGPKLLIQFQNNGVVDDSQLPKDRFSAERLKGVDSTLKIQPAKLEDSAVYLCASSPYGQGQEKLFFGSGTQLSVL.

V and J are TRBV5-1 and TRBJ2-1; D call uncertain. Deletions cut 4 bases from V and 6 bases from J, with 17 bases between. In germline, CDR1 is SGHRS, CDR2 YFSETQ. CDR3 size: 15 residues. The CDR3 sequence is CASSDTKIGSNEQFF. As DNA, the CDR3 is TGCGCCAGCAGCGATACAAAGATAGGAAGCAATGAGCAGTTCTTC.

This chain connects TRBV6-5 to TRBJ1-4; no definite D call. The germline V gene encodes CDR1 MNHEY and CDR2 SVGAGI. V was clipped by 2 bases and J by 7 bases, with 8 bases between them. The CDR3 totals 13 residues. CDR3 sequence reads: CASSYRTGEKLFF. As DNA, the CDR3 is TGTGCCAGCAGTTACAGGACGGGTGAAAAACTGTTTTTT.

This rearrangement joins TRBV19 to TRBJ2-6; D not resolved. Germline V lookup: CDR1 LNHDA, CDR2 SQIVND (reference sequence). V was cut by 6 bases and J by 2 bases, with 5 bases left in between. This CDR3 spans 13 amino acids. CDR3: CASRGTGANVLTF. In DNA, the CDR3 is TGTGCCAGTAGGGGGACTGGGGCCAACGTCCTGACTTTC.

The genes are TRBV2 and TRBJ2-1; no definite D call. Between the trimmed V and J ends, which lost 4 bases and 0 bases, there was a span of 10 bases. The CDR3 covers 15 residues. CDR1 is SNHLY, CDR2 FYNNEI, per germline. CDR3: CASSGIPSSYNEQFF. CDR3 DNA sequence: TGTGCCAGCAGTGGAATACCCAGCTCCTACAATGAGCAGTTCTTC.

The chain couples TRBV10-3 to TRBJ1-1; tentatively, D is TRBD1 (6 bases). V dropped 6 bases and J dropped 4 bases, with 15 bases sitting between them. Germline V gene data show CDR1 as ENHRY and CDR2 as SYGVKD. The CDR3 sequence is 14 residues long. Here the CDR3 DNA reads TGTGCCATCAGAGAGCCTAACAGGGCCACTGAAGCTTTCTTT. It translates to CAIREPNRATEAFF.

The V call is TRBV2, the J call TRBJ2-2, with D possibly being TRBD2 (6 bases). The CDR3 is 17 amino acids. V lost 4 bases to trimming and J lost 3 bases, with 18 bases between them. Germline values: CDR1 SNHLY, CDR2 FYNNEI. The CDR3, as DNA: TGTGCCAGCAGTGCTCCTTTGGGGGGAGCCCACACCGGGGAGCTGTTTTTT. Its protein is CASSAPLGGAHTGELFF.

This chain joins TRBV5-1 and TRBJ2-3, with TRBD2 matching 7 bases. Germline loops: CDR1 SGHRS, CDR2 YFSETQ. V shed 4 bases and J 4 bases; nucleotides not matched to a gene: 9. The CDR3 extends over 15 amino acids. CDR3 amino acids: CASSGGRRTADTQYF. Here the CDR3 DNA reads TGCGCCAGCAGCGGCGGGAGACGGACCGCAGATACGCAGTATTTT.

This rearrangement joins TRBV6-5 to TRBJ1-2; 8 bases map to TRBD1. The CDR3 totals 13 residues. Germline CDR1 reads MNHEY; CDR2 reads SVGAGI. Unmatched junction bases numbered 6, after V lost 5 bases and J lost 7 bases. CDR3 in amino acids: CASSPQGALGYTF. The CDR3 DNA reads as TGTGCCAGCAGTCCTCAGGGGGCCCTTGGCTACACCTTC.

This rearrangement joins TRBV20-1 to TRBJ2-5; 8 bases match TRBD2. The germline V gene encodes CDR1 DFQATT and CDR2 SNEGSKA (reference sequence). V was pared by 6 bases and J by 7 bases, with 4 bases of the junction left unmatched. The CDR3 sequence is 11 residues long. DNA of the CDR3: TGCAGTGCCCGGGGGGGGCGGACCCAGTACTTC. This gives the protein CSARGGRTQYF.

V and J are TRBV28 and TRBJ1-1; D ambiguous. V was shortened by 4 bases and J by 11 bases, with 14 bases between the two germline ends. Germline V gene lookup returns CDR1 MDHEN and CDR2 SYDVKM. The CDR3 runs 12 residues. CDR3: CASSYSSREAFF. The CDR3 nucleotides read TGTGCCAGCAGTTATAGCTCCCGGGAGGCTTTCTTT. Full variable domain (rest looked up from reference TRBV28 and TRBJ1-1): DVKVTQSSRYLVKRTGEKVFLECVQDMDHENMFWYRQDPGLGLRLIYFSYDVKMKEKGDIPEGYSVSREKKERFSLILESASTNQTSMYLCASSYSSREAFFGQGTRLTVV.

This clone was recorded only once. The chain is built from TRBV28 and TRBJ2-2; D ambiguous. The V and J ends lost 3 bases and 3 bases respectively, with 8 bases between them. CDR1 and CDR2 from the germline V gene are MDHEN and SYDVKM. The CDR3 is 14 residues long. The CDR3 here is CASSLRLYTGELFF. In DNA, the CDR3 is TGTGCCAGCAGTTTGCGGCTTTACACCGGGGAGCTGTTTTTT. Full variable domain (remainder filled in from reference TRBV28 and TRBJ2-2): DVKVTQSSRYLVKRTGEKVFLECVQDMDHENMFWYRQDPGLGLRLIYFSYDVKMKEKGDIPEGYSVSREKKERFSLILESASTNQTSMYLCASSLRLYTGELFFGEGSRLTVL.

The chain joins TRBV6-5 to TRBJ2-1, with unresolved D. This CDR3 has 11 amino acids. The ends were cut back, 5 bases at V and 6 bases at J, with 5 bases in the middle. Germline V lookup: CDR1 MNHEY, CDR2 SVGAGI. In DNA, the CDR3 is TGTGCCAGCAGTCACCTCAATGAGCAGTTCTTC. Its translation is CASSHLNEQFF.

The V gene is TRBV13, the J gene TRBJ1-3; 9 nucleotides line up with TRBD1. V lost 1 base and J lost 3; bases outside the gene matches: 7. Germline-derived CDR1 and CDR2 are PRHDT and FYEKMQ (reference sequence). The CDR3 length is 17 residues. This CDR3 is CASSLESTGGSGNTIYF. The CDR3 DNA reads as TGTGCCAGCAGCTTAGAATCGACAGGGGGGAGTGGAAACACCATATATTTT.

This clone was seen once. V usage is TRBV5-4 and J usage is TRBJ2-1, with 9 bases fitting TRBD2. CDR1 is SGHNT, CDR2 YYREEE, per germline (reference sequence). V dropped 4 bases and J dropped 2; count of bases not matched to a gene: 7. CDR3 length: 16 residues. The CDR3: CASSVSSGRTYNEQFF. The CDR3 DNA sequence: TGTGCCAGCAGCGTAAGTAGCGGGAGAACCTACAATGAGCAGTTCTTC.